This is a list of T cell receptor beta chains from one sample in a study of cytomegalovirus exposure and HLA in healthy donors. The data were produced by immunoSEQ multiplex PCR, yet TCRdb's version contains in-frame clones alone and is incomplete. In the table there are 150,000 or so clones, around four fifths of which are singletons. The specimen was PBMCs. Receptor source: a woman aged 50 to 60 in good health and CMV-seropositive. The CDR3 runs from the conserved cysteine through the conserved F or W. A D gene is named only where the DNA matches it firmly. Size tells how often a clone was seen (once, few, many) or the class of an expanded clone, and some rows leave it out.

V gene: TRBV19
clone size: -
D gene: TRBD1
J gene: TRBJ2-7
CDR3 DNA: TGTGCCAGTAGTATAGAGGACAGGAACTACGAGCAGTACTTC
CDR3 protein: CASSIEDRNYEQYF

V gene: TRBV4-3
clone size: -
D gene: -
J gene: TRBJ1-2
CDR3 DNA: TGCGCCAGCAGCCAAGGACAGAACTATGGCTACACCTTC
CDR3 protein: CASSQGQNYGYTF

V gene: TRBV6-6
clone size: -
D gene: TRBD1
J gene: TRBJ2-1
CDR3 DNA: TGTGCCAGCAGCCCTAAGAACAGGGGGTATGAGCAGTTCTTC
CDR3 protein: CASSPKNRGYEQFF

V gene: TRBV28
clone size: -
D gene: -
J gene: TRBJ2-1
CDR3 DNA: TGTGCCACCCAAGCCCTTGAGCAGTTCTTC
CDR3 protein: CATQALEQFF

V gene: TRBV18
clone size: -
D gene: -
J gene: TRBJ1-1
CDR3 DNA: TGTGCCAGCTCACCTGGGGGCGCCGGGACTGAAGCTTTCTTT
CDR3 protein: CASSPGGAGTEAFF

V gene: TRBV4-1
clone size: once
D gene: -
J gene: TRBJ1-2
CDR3 DNA: TGCGCCAGCAGCCAGCCGGGACACCACTATGGCTACACCTTC
CDR3 protein: CASSQPGHHYGYTF

V gene: TRBV19
clone size: once
D gene: -
J gene: TRBJ2-5
CDR3 DNA: TGTGCCAGTAGTAATCTGGGGCCCCAAGAGACCCAGTACTTC
CDR3 protein: CASSNLGPQETQYF

V gene: TRBV11-3
clone size: -
D gene: TRBD2
J gene: TRBJ2-2
CDR3 DNA: TGTGCCAGCAGCTTAGGGACTAGCGTCCTCACCGGGGAGCTGTTTTTT
CDR3 protein: CASSLGTSVLTGELFF

V gene: TRBV28
clone size: -
D gene: -
J gene: TRBJ2-3
CDR3 DNA: TGTGCCAGCACCCTGGGTAGCGGTCTTCGGGATACGCAGTATTTT
CDR3 protein: CASTLGSGLRDTQYF

V gene: TRBV7-9
clone size: -
D gene: -
J gene: TRBJ1-5
CDR3 DNA: TGTTCCAGCAGCTTAGGCAGTCTGAGCAATCAGCCCCAGCATTTT
CDR3 protein: CSSSLGSLSNQPQHF

V gene: TRBV7-2
clone size: -
D gene: -
J gene: TRBJ2-7
CDR3 DNA: TGTGCCAGCAGCGCCCACCACAGGTACGAGCAGTACTTC
CDR3 protein: CASSAHHRYEQYF

V gene: TRBV7-6
clone size: once
D gene: TRBD2
J gene: TRBJ2-1
CDR3 DNA: TGTGCCAGCAGCTTAATAGAGGGAGGGTACTCCTACAATGAGCAGTTCTTC
CDR3 protein: CASSLIEGGYSYNEQFF

V gene: TRBV7-9
clone size: -
D gene: TRBD2
J gene: TRBJ2-1
CDR3 DNA: TGTGCCAGCAGCTGGAGCGGGGGGGCAGGGAATGAGCAGTTCTTC
CDR3 protein: CASSWSGGAGNEQFF

V gene: TRBV2
clone size: -
D gene: TRBD1
J gene: TRBJ1-2
CDR3 DNA: TGTGCCAGCAGTGACGGACAGGGAGGCGGCTATGGCTACACCTTC
CDR3 protein: CASSDGQGGGYGYTF

V gene: TRBV18
clone size: -
D gene: -
J gene: TRBJ2-3
CDR3 DNA: TGTGCCAGCTCGCCTCGGATTGGCGACGGGGCAGATACGCAGTATTTT
CDR3 protein: CASSPRIGDGADTQYF

V gene: TRBV18
clone size: few
D gene: TRBD1
J gene: TRBJ2-1
CDR3 DNA: TGTGCCAGCTCACCCCGGGACAGCGACAATGAGCAGTTCTTC
CDR3 protein: CASSPRDSDNEQFF

V gene: TRBV29-1
clone size: -
D gene: -
J gene: TRBJ1-5
CDR3 DNA: TGCAGCGTCCAGTCCGATAGCAATCAGCCCCAGCATTTT
CDR3 protein: CSVQSDSNQPQHF

V gene: TRBV6-5
clone size: -
D gene: TRBD1
J gene: TRBJ1-6
CDR3 DNA: TGTGCCAGCAGGCCGGACAGGGATAATTCACCCCTCCACTTT
CDR3 protein: CASRPDRDNSPLHF

V gene: TRBV5-4
clone size: -
D gene: TRBD2
J gene: TRBJ2-3
CDR3 DNA: TGTGCCAGCAGCCCAAGCGGGAGCGTCACAGATACGCAGTATTTT
CDR3 protein: CASSPSGSVTDTQYF

V gene: TRBV9
clone size: once
D gene: -
J gene: TRBJ1-2
CDR3 DNA: TGTGCCAGCAGCGTAGATTTAACGGGATTGTATGGCTACACCTTC
CDR3 protein: CASSVDLTGLYGYTF

V gene: TRBV7-9
clone size: -
D gene: -
J gene: TRBJ1-4
CDR3 DNA: TGTTCCAGCAGCTTTTTCAGGGAGGGGGAAAAACTGTTTTTT
CDR3 protein: CSSSFFREGEKLFF

V gene: TRBV5-1
clone size: few
D gene: -
J gene: TRBJ1-4
CDR3 DNA: TGCGCCAGCAGCTTGAAAGGAGTTAATGAAAAACTGTTTTTT
CDR3 protein: CASSLKGVNEKLFF

V gene: TRBV28
clone size: -
D gene: -
J gene: TRBJ2-7
CDR3 DNA: TGTGCCAGCAGTTTGGTCCAGGGCAGCCCCTACGAGCAGTACTTC
CDR3 protein: CASSLVQGSPYEQYF

V gene: TRBV27
clone size: once
D gene: -
J gene: TRBJ2-7
CDR3 DNA: TGTGCCAGCAGTTCCGGGAGTGCCTACGAGCAGTACTTC
CDR3 protein: CASSSGSAYEQYF

V gene: TRBV28
clone size: -
D gene: -
J gene: TRBJ1-1
CDR3 DNA: TGTGCCAGCAGTTTAACAGTGGCTTTCTTT
CDR3 protein: CASSLTVAFF

V gene: TRBV4-3
clone size: -
D gene: TRBD2
J gene: TRBJ2-7
CDR3 DNA: TGCGCCAGCAGCCAGGAACTAGCGTCGACCTACGAGCAGTACTTC
CDR3 protein: CASSQELASTYEQYF

V gene: TRBV10-3
clone size: -
D gene: TRBD1
J gene: TRBJ1-1
CDR3 DNA: TGTGCCATCAATCGAGGGGGACAGGGGGCATCTGAAGCTTTCTTT
CDR3 protein: CAINRGGQGASEAFF

V gene: TRBV7-9
clone size: -
D gene: -
J gene: TRBJ1-2
CDR3 DNA: TGTGCCAGCAGCTTAGAGGGGTCGGCCGGCTACACCTTC
CDR3 protein: CASSLEGSAGYTF

V gene: TRBV15
clone size: few
D gene: -
J gene: TRBJ2-5
CDR3 DNA: TGTGCCACGGCCGGGGGGCCTAACCACCAAGAGACCCAGTACTTC
CDR3 protein: CATAGGPNHQETQYF

V gene: TRBV18
clone size: -
D gene: -
J gene: TRBJ2-7
CDR3 DNA: TGTGCCAGCTCACCAGAGTCCTACGAGCAGTACTTC
CDR3 protein: CASSPESYEQYF

V gene: TRBV14
clone size: -
D gene: TRBD1
J gene: TRBJ2-7
CDR3 DNA: TGTGCCAGCAGCCAAGGAACTACAGGGGGCGGAGGGAAGCAGTACTTC
CDR3 protein: CASSQGTTGGGGKQYF

V gene: TRBV7-9
clone size: once
D gene: TRBD1
J gene: TRBJ2-4
CDR3 DNA: TGTTCCAGCAGCACCCGGGACAGTACAAAAAGCCTAGCCAAAAACATTCAGTACTTC
CDR3 protein: CSSSTRDSTKSLAKNIQYF

V gene: TRBV29-1
clone size: -
D gene: -
J gene: TRBJ2-7
CDR3 DNA: TGCGGCGTCTTCCGGGACAACTCCTACGAGCAGTACTTC
CDR3 protein: CGVFRDNSYEQYF

V gene: TRBV5-6
clone size: -
D gene: -
J gene: TRBJ1-5
CDR3 DNA: TGTGCCAGCACAACGGGGGACCAGCCCCAGCATTTT
CDR3 protein: CASTTGDQPQHF

V gene: TRBV7-3
clone size: -
D gene: -
J gene: TRBJ1-1
CDR3 DNA: TGTGCCAGCAGCTTAGTGGGGGGTGGGGTAAACACTGAAGCTTTCTTT
CDR3 protein: CASSLVGGGVNTEAFF

V gene: TRBV18
clone size: -
D gene: -
J gene: TRBJ1-1
CDR3 DNA: TGTGCCAGCTCAGCTTCCCCGCCGGGGTCTGAAGCTTTCTTT
CDR3 protein: CASSASPPGSEAFF

V gene: TRBV2
clone size: -
D gene: -
J gene: TRBJ2-7
CDR3 DNA: TGTGCCACCGCGGACTGGTACGAGCAGTACTTC
CDR3 protein: CATADWYEQYF

V gene: TRBV20-1
clone size: -
D gene: -
J gene: TRBJ2-5
CDR3 DNA: TGCAGTGCAAAGCAGGGGGAGACCCAGTACTTC
CDR3 protein: CSAKQGETQYF

V gene: TRBV30
clone size: -
D gene: -
J gene: TRBJ2-1
CDR3 DNA: TGTGCCTCCCATAAATACAGGGATTACAATGAGCAGTTCTTC
CDR3 protein: CASHKYRDYNEQFF

V gene: TRBV2
clone size: -
D gene: -
J gene: TRBJ2-3
CDR3 DNA: TGTGCCAGCAGTGACGAGGGGGGGCACGCAGATACGCAGTATTTT
CDR3 protein: CASSDEGGHADTQYF

V gene: TRBV5-8
clone size: -
D gene: -
J gene: TRBJ2-1
CDR3 DNA: TGTGCCAGCAGCGCCGGGACAAGTTACAATGAGCAGTTCTTC
CDR3 protein: CASSAGTSYNEQFF

V gene: TRBV28
clone size: -
D gene: TRBD1
J gene: TRBJ1-5
CDR3 DNA: TGTGCCAGCACCGGAGCCCCCCGGGACAGGGAGTATCAGCCCCAGCATTTT
CDR3 protein: CASTGAPRDREYQPQHF

V gene: TRBV30
clone size: -
D gene: -
J gene: TRBJ2-2
CDR3 DNA: TGTGCCTGGAGTAAAGTAACAGGGATTTTGGGGATCGGGGAGCTGTTTTTT
CDR3 protein: CAWSKVTGILGIGELFF

V gene: TRBV28
clone size: -
D gene: -
J gene: TRBJ2-3
CDR3 DNA: TGTGCCAGCAGTTTCTGGCGGTCCCTAATCACAGATACGCAGTATTTT
CDR3 protein: CASSFWRSLITDTQYF

V gene: TRBV5-4
clone size: -
D gene: TRBD2
J gene: TRBJ2-3
CDR3 DNA: TGTGCCAGCAGCCTACTAGCGGGAGTTTCAGATACGCAGTATTTT
CDR3 protein: CASSLLAGVSDTQYF

V gene: TRBV5-1
clone size: -
D gene: -
J gene: TRBJ1-1
CDR3 DNA: TGCGCCAGCAGTTCATACCAACCGGTGAACACTGAAGCTTTCTTT
CDR3 protein: CASSSYQPVNTEAFF

V gene: TRBV6-1
clone size: -
D gene: -
J gene: TRBJ1-3
CDR3 DNA: TGTGCCAGCAGTGAACAGTACTCTGGAAACACCATATATTTT
CDR3 protein: CASSEQYSGNTIYF

V gene: TRBV6-4
clone size: -
D gene: -
J gene: TRBJ2-7
CDR3 DNA: TGTGCCAGCAGTGACCCGGTGGACCGGGACAATCACTACGAGCAGTACTTC
CDR3 protein: CASSDPVDRDNHYEQYF

V gene: TRBV11-3
clone size: -
D gene: TRBD2
J gene: TRBJ2-5
CDR3 DNA: TGTGCCAGCAGCTTAGGACTAGCGGGAGGGCGTGAGACCCAGTACTTC
CDR3 protein: CASSLGLAGGRETQYF

V gene: TRBV7-2
clone size: -
D gene: TRBD2
J gene: TRBJ2-1
CDR3 DNA: TGTGCCAGCAGCTTAGAGGCTAGCGGGGGCGCCTGGTCGGGTGAGCAGTTCTTC
CDR3 protein: CASSLEASGGAWSGEQFF

V gene: TRBV25-1
clone size: -
D gene: TRBD1
J gene: TRBJ1-2
CDR3 DNA: TGTGCCAGCAGTGGCACAGGGGGCCTCTATGGCTACACCTTC
CDR3 protein: CASSGTGGLYGYTF

V gene: TRBV5-4
clone size: -
D gene: TRBD2
J gene: TRBJ2-1
CDR3 DNA: TGTGCCAGCAGCTTCTTAGCGGGAGTCTACAATGAGCAGTTCTTC
CDR3 protein: CASSFLAGVYNEQFF

V gene: TRBV12-5
clone size: -
D gene: TRBD2
J gene: TRBJ2-1
CDR3 DNA: TGTGCTAGTGGTTTGTTACTAGCGGGAGTCATTGAGCAGTTCTTC
CDR3 protein: CASGLLLAGVIEQFF

V gene: TRBV5-1
clone size: -
D gene: TRBD1
J gene: TRBJ1-3
CDR3 DNA: TGCGCCAGCAGACGGGACAGGGGGACCCCTAACTCTGGAAACACCATATATTTT
CDR3 protein: CASRRDRGTPNSGNTIYF

V gene: TRBV11-2
clone size: -
D gene: -
J gene: TRBJ1-3
CDR3 DNA: TGTGCCAGCAGGGAGGCTGGAAACACCATATATTTT
CDR3 protein: CASREAGNTIYF

V gene: TRBV7-8
clone size: once
D gene: -
J gene: TRBJ2-7
CDR3 DNA: TGTGCCAGCATGACCTTGGCCAGGGCTTCCTACGAGCAGTACTTC
CDR3 protein: CASMTLARASYEQYF

V gene: TRBV27
clone size: -
D gene: -
J gene: TRBJ1-1
CDR3 DNA: TGTGCCAGCAGGCGTCAGCGCGAGTATGAAGCTTTCTTT
CDR3 protein: CASRRQREYEAFF

V gene: TRBV6-5
clone size: -
D gene: -
J gene: TRBJ1-1
CDR3 DNA: TGTGCCAGCAGTTACGGCTCAGGGCCAGGGACTGAAGCTTTCTTT
CDR3 protein: CASSYGSGPGTEAFF

V gene: TRBV29-1
clone size: -
D gene: -
J gene: TRBJ2-3
CDR3 DNA: TGCAGCTTTAGCGTGAGCACAGATACGCAGTATTTT
CDR3 protein: CSFSVSTDTQYF

V gene: TRBV6-1
clone size: -
D gene: -
J gene: TRBJ2-4
CDR3 DNA: TGTGCCAGCAGTGAACTAGCCAAAAACATTCAGTACTTC
CDR3 protein: CASSELAKNIQYF